The sequence of this TCR beta chain was determined in a study of blood T cell repertoires in COVID-19. Original data processing: Reference gene primer amplification yielded estimated nucleated cell counts. Produced via immunoSEQ multiplex PCR; TCRdb's table is partial and in-frame only. Clonal size and the V and J genes are those of that table, whereas D and trimming came from the DNA. The table lists 65,000 to 70,000 clones, roughly 80% of them singletons. V was pared by 7 bases and J by 1 base, with 7 bases of the junction left unmatched. CDR1 is LNHDA, CDR2 SQIVND, per germline (reference sequence). The CDR3 sequence is 15 residues long.

V is TRBV19 and J is TRBJ1-5, with TRBD1 identical over 7 bases. The origin of this receptor is an older woman with acute or convalescent COVID-19. Sequencing used peripheral blood. CDR3 sequence (DNA): TGTGCCAGTAAGGAACAGGGGCGAAGCAATCAGCCCCAGCATTTT. Amino acids: CASKEQGRSNQPQHF.